These 27 T cell receptor beta chains were all obtained from the same sample, sequenced in a study of blood T cell repertoires in COVID-19. TCRdb's table, derived via immunoSEQ multiplex PCR, lists solely in-frame clones and lacks some. This sample has roughly 190,000 clones, with approximately 88% found just once. Sequencing was done on a sample of PBMCs or T cells enriched from blood (not recorded which). These receptors all stem from a woman in her 30s who had recovered from COVID-19.

The rearrangement uses TRBV9 and TRBJ1-2, with TRBD1 matching over 8 bases. J gave up 6 bases and V 0 bases, and 10 bases lay outside the gene matches. In germline, CDR1 is SGDLS, CDR2 YYNGEE. The CDR3 is 16 amino acids. The CDR3 DNA reads TGTGCCAGCAGCGTAGACGCGGGCAGGGGGCTGAATGGCTACACCTTC. Residues: CASSVDAGRGLNGYTF.

The chain is built from TRBV21-1 and TRBJ1-1; TRBD1, the D gene given by the table, was not confirmed from the DNA. TRBV21-1 is recorded as a pseudogene. CDR3 length: 19 residues. The CDR3 nucleotides read TGTGCCAGCCTCCCTCCCTCTGGACAGGGCCCTTTCATGAACACTGAAGCTTTCTTT. Protein: CASLPPSGQGPFMNTEAFF.

V gene TRBV14 combines with J gene TRBJ1-1, with 7 bases matching TRBD1. After removal of 1 base from V and 2 bases from J, the junction contained 7 bases not matched to a gene. The CDR3 contains 16 residues. The germline V gene encodes CDR1 SGHDN and CDR2 FVKESK. The CDR3 here is CASSQGGTAQNTEAFF. The CDR3 bases are TGTGCCAGCAGCCAAGGAGGGACAGCCCAAAACACTGAAGCTTTCTTT.

The rearrangement uses TRBV12-5 and TRBJ2-3, with a possible D match to TRBD2 (5 bases). CDR1 and CDR2 from the germline V gene are LGHNT and FRNRAP. The CDR3 length is 11 residues. The V end was cut by 4 bases, the J end by 7 bases, with 6 bases between. As DNA, the CDR3 is TGTGCTAGTGGTTCCGGGAATACGCAGTATTTT. Protein product: CASGSGNTQYF.

The chain recombines TRBV19 with TRBJ2-1; tentative D call: TRBD1 (5 bases). Trimming cost V 2 bases and J 6 bases, with 5 bases left between them. The CDR3 covers 12 residues. The germline CDR1 and CDR2 sequences are LNHDA and SQIVND (reference sequence). CDR3 nucleotides: TGTGCCAGTAGTATAAGGGGCAATGAGCAGTTCTTC. Amino acid sequence: CASSIRGNEQFF.

The V call is TRBV2, the J call TRBJ1-5; a possible D gene is TRBD1 (5 bases). The CDR3 is made up of 15 amino acids. Germline values: CDR1 SNHLY, CDR2 FYNNEI. The V and J ends lost 6 bases and 0 bases respectively, with 12 bases between them. CDR3 in DNA: TGTGCCAGCAGCCTCCGGGGGGGTAGCAATCAGCCCCAGCATTTT. Protein product: CASSLRGGSNQPQHF.

The chain combines TRBV6-1 with TRBJ2-7; TRBD2 agrees at 7 bases. The CDR3 runs to 15 residues. Germline V gene data show CDR1 as MNHNS and CDR2 as SASEGT. V lost 2 bases, J lost 2 bases, and 6 bases stayed unmatched. CDR3 DNA sequence: TGTGCCAGCAGTGAAAGGGCTAGCGGTGCCTACGAGCAGTACTTC. This encodes CASSERASGAYEQYF.

The chain carries TRBV28 and TRBJ2-3, with 7 bases that match TRBD1. With V trimmed by 5 bases and J by 1 base, 3 bases remained unmatched. This CDR3 contains 14 residues. Germline V gene sequence: CDR1 MDHEN, CDR2 SYDVKM. The chain's CDR3 is CASSEGTGTDTQYF. In DNA form, the CDR3 reads TGTGCCAGCAGTGAGGGGACAGGCACAGATACGCAGTATTTT.

The chain uses TRBV28 and TRBJ1-3; no clear D. The germline CDR1 and CDR2 sequences are MDHEN and SYDVKM. V lost 3 bases, J lost 1 base, and 16 bases lay in between. CDR3 length: 17 amino acids. CDR3 loop: CASSFPGVSFSGNTIYF. CDR3 bases: TGTGCCAGCAGTTTCCCAGGTGTTTCCTTTTCTGGAAACACCATATATTTT.

This clone came up many times. The rearrangement uses TRBV19 and TRBJ2-2, with a possible D match to TRBD1 (6 bases). CDR1 and CDR2 from the germline V gene are LNHDA and SQIVND (reference sequence). The CDR3 runs 15 residues. The V and J ends lost 4 bases and 3 bases respectively, with 12 bases between them. The CDR3 is CASSTTGRYTGELFF. CDR3 bases: TGTGCCAGTAGTACGACAGGTCGGTACACCGGGGAGCTGTTTTTT.

V and J are TRBV7-3 and TRBJ2-3; no reliable D call. Germline values: CDR1 SGHTA, CDR2 FQGTGA. The CDR3 is 16 residues long. V lost 2 bases and J 4 bases, leaving 16 bases between the germline ends. CDR3 amino acids: CASSLQSRGTADTQYF. The DNA for the CDR3 is TGTGCCAGCAGCTTACAATCAAGAGGAACTGCAGATACGCAGTATTTT.

J is TRBJ2-5 and V is TRBV18; D is perhaps TRBD1 (6 bases). The CDR3 is 14 amino acids. CDR1 and CDR2 from the germline V gene are KGHSH and LQKENI. V gave up 6 bases and J gave up 7 bases, with 18 bases separating them. The CDR3 reads CASSPPGRGGTQYF. CDR3 bases: TGTGCCAGCTCGCCTCCAGGCAGGGGTGGGACCCAGTACTTC.

This chain links TRBV19 with TRBJ2-6; 8 nucleotides match TRBD1. V lost 4 bases, J lost 1 base, and 6 bases stayed unmatched. This CDR3 contains 17 residues. The germline V gene has CDR1 LNHDA and CDR2 SQIVND (reference sequence). CDR3 DNA sequence: TGTGCCAGTAGTAGGGGTACAGGGGGGTCTGGGGCCAACGTCCTGACTTTC. As protein: CASSRGTGGSGANVLTF.

The rearrangement uses TRBV3-1 (or the pseudogene TRBV3-2) and TRBJ2-3, with a weak D call TRBD2 (5 bases). The CDR3 has 15 amino acids. V lost 1 base and J lost 3, with 11 bases in between. CDR1 LGHDT and CDR2 YNNKEL come from the germline V gene (reference sequence). In nucleotides, the CDR3 is TGTGCCAGCAGCCAAGCTCAGACGGGAACAGATACGCAGTATTTT. This sequence encodes CASSQAQTGTDTQYF.

This sequence joins TRBV4-1 and TRBJ2-2; TRBD1 agrees at 8 bases. The CDR3 totals 15 residues. Trimming removed 4 bases from V and 3 bases from J; junction bases left unmatched: 4. Germline-derived CDR1 and CDR2 are MGHRA and YSYEKL. The CDR3 nucleotides read TGCGCCAGCAGCCTTCAGGACAGGGACACCGGGGAGCTGTTTTTT. This gives the protein CASSLQDRDTGELFF.

The rearrangement joins TRBV24-1 to TRBJ1-2, with TRBD1 matching 7 bases. CDR1 KGHDR and CDR2 SFDVKD come from the germline V gene. After removal of 4 bases from V and 4 bases from J, the junction contained 2 bases not matched to a gene. The CDR3 is 13 residues long. CDR3 residues: CATSDGTAYGYTF. The CDR3, as DNA: TGTGCCACCAGTGACGGGACAGCCTATGGCTACACCTTC.

The J gene is TRBJ1-4, the V gene TRBV7-3; D is undetermined. V lost 0 bases to trimming and J lost 0 bases, with 5 bases between them. The germline gives CDR1 SGHTA, CDR2 FQGTGA. CDR3 size: 15 residues. CDR3 coding DNA: TGTGCCAGCAGCTTAACCGGAGCAACTAATGAAAAACTGTTTTTT. Its protein product is CASSLTGATNEKLFF.

The genes are TRBV28 and TRBJ1-3; 7 bases are a match to TRBD1. This CDR3 is 15 amino acids long. V shed 6 bases and J 0 bases; nucleotides not matched to a gene: 5. The germline gives CDR1 MDHEN, CDR2 SYDVKM. The DNA for the CDR3 is TGTGCCAGCAGACAGGGGATGAGCTCTGGAAACACCATATATTTT. This sequence encodes CASRQGMSSGNTIYF.

The V and J genes are TRBV11-2 and TRBJ1-4, with 9 positions matching TRBD1. There are 14 residues in the CDR3. V was pared by 1 base and J by 7 bases, with 1 base of the junction left unmatched. Germline CDR1 and CDR2: SGHAT and FQNNGV. This CDR3 is CASSLGTGAEKLFF. CDR3 nucleotides: TGTGCCAGCAGCTTAGGGACAGGGGCTGAAAAACTGTTTTTT. Filled out from reference TRBV11-2 and TRBJ1-4, the complete variable domain reads EAGVAQSPRYKIIEKRQSVAFWCNPISGHATLYWYQQILGQGPKLLIQFQNNGVVDDSQLPKDRFSAERLKGVDSTLKIQPAKLEDSAVYLCASSLGTGAEKLFFGSGTQLSVL.

This clone was counted once. J is TRBJ1-2 and V is TRBV15, with a weak D call TRBD1 (6 bases). This CDR3 is built from 16 residues. Deletions cut 0 bases from V and 4 bases from J, with 15 bases between. CDR1 and CDR2 (germline): LNHNV, YYDKDF (reference sequence). CDR3 sequence: CATSRDRSGQLYGYTF. CDR3 bases: TGTGCCACCAGCAGAGATAGGTCAGGACAGCTCTATGGCTACACCTTC. Full variable domain (missing parts from reference TRBV15 and TRBJ1-2): DAMVIQNPRYQVTQFGKPVTLSCSQTLNHNVMYWYQQKSSQAPKLLFHYYDKDFNNEADTPDNFQSRRPNTSFCFLDIRSPGLGDTAMYLCATSRDRSGQLYGYTFGSGTRLTVV.

J is TRBJ2-5 and V is TRBV30; 8 bases map to TRBD2. Germline CDR1 and CDR2: GTSNPN and SVGIG (reference sequence). V dropped 0 bases and J dropped 2; count of bases not matched to a gene: 8. The CDR3 contains 16 residues. The CDR3 loop is CAWSVGLAGWQETQYF. The CDR3 coding sequence is TGTGCCTGGAGTGTAGGCCTAGCGGGTTGGCAAGAGACCCAGTACTTC. The full variable domain, completed using reference TRBV30 and TRBJ2-5, is SQTIHQWPATLVQPVGSPLSLECTVEGTSNPNLYWYRQAAGRGLQLLFYSVGIGQISSEVPQNLSASRPQDRQFILSSKKLLLSDSGFYLCAWSVGLAGWQETQYFGPGTRLLVL.

The chain couples TRBV6-5 to TRBJ1-2; 7 bases line up with TRBD1. The CDR3 is made up of 14 amino acids. V was clipped by 7 bases and J by 3 bases; unmatched bases: 8. CDR1 MNHEY and CDR2 SVGAGI come from the germline V gene. The CDR3 DNA sequence: TGTGCCAGCAAACTCGGGACAGCATACTATGGCTACACCTTC. Protein sequence: CASKLGTAYYGYTF.

The V and J genes are TRBV18 and TRBJ1-6, with D unresolved. V lost 3 bases, J lost 8 bases, and 8 bases lay in between. Germline CDR1 reads KGHSH; CDR2 reads LQKENI. The CDR3 has 13 amino acids. The DNA of the CDR3 is TGTGCCAGCTCACCTGACTTGCATTCACCCCTCCACTTT. Encoded protein: CASSPDLHSPLHF.

The rearrangement joins TRBV28 to TRBJ1-1, with D perhaps matching TRBD1 (5 bases). The ends were cut back, 4 bases at V and 0 bases at J, with 15 bases in the middle. Per germline, CDR1 MDHEN and CDR2 SYDVKM. The CDR3 totals 16 residues. CDR3 region: CASSSRARNLNTEAFF. The CDR3 DNA reads TGTGCCAGCAGTTCCAGGGCCAGAAACCTGAACACTGAAGCTTTCTTT.

The V and J genes are TRBV19 and TRBJ1-1; D is perhaps TRBD1 (6 bases). The CDR3 sequence is 14 residues long. The germline CDR1 and CDR2 sequences are LNHDA and SQIVND (reference sequence). The V end lost 9 bases, the J end lost 0 bases, and 14 bases lay between the germline ends. The DNA of the CDR3 is TGTGCCAGCCAACAGGGAATTGTGAACACTGAAGCTTTCTTT. Its protein product is CASQQGIVNTEAFF.

The V and J genes are TRBV19 and TRBJ1-5, with TRBD1 matching over 10 bases. Germline loops: CDR1 LNHDA, CDR2 SQIVND (reference sequence). Trimming at V came to 4 bases and at J to 2 bases, leaving 5 bases not matched to a gene. The CDR3 spans 16 residues. DNA of the CDR3: TGTGCCAGTAGTAGGGGGACAGGGGTGGGCAATCAGCCCCAGCATTTT. This translates into CASSRGTGVGNQPQHF.

CDR3 region: CASSDSGSTDTQYF. The CDR3 DNA reads TGCGCCAGCAGTGATTCAGGGAGCACAGATACGCAGTATTTT. The rearrangement links TRBV10-1 to TRBJ2-3; possibly TRBD1 for D (5 bases). The CDR3 totals 14 residues. V dropped 3 bases and J dropped 0 bases, with 7 bases sitting between them. Germline-derived CDR1 and CDR2 are WNHNN and SYGVQD (reference sequence).